These T cell receptor beta chains were read from a single sample in a study of shared clonotypes between healthy human individuals. Sequencing used immunoSEQ multiplex PCR; TCRdb keeps in-frame clones, though not all of them. The sample lists about 520,000 clones, 70% to 85% seen once, with about 11% in the top ten. The specimen was PBMCs. The receptors originated from a woman between 35 and 50 years old in good health. Some clones in this sample may be carry-over from other donors' samples. The CDR3 runs from the conserved cysteine through the conserved F or W. The D gene is left open where the match is weak. A clone size is listed for some rows: how often the clone was seen (once, few, many), or a class if it is expanded.

cdr3_aa cdr3_nt cdr3_length d_call v_call clone_size j_call
CASTSRENTEAFF TGTGCCAGCACTTCCAGAGAGAACACTGAAGCTTTCTTT 13 . TRBV6-1 few TRBJ1-1
CASSVGGQGNGEQYF TGTGCCAGCAGCGTAGGGGGACAGGGGAATGGCGAGCAGTACTTC 15 TRBD1 TRBV9 . TRBJ2-7
CASSPQGSYGYTF TGTGCCAGCAGCCCACAGGGCAGCTATGGCTACACCTTC 13 . TRBV9 few TRBJ1-2
CASSPSGWNTEAFF TGTGCCAGCAGCCCAAGCGGTTGGAACACTGAAGCTTTCTTT 14 . TRBV9 few TRBJ1-1
CASSFRETFGELFF TGCGCCAGCAGCTTCAGGGAAACCTTCGGGGAGCTGTTTTTT 14 . TRBV5-1 few TRBJ2-2
CASSARGQALSYEQYF TGCGCCAGCAGTGCTCGCGGGCAGGCCCTTTCGTACGAGCAGTACTTC 16 . TRBV10-1 . TRBJ2-7
CASSEIQGMNTEAFF TGTGCCAGCTCAGAGATTCAGGGTATGAACACTGAAGCTTTCTTT 15 . TRBV18 . TRBJ1-1
CASSSPGVQDEQYF TGTGCCAGCAGTTCTCCAGGTGTCCAGGACGAGCAGTACTTC 14 . TRBV28 . TRBJ2-7
CASSVGVDRGYGYTF TGTGCCAGCAGCGTAGGTGTAGACAGGGGATATGGCTACACCTTC 15 TRBD1 TRBV9 . TRBJ1-2
CASRVGPTLPQHF TGTGCCAGTAGGGTCGGCCCAACTTTGCCCCAGCATTTT 13 . TRBV19 . TRBJ1-5
CASSTRPFRTDTQYF TGTGCCAGCAGTACACGACCATTCCGCACAGATACGCAGTATTTT 15 . TRBV28 many TRBJ2-3
CASSLRLAGAADTQYF TGTGCCAGCAGTCTTAGACTAGCGGGAGCCGCAGATACGCAGTATTTT 16 TRBD2 TRBV2 . TRBJ2-3
CASSRDIQETQYF TGTGCCAGCAGCCGGGACATCCAAGAGACCCAGTACTTC 13 . TRBV7-2 . TRBJ2-5
CVRSATGPNYGYTF TGTGTCAGAAGCGCGACAGGGCCTAACTATGGCTACACCTTC 14 . TRBV7-5 once TRBJ1-2
CASSVEQGPIYGYTF TGTGCCAGCAGCGTAGAACAGGGACCGATCTATGGCTACACCTTC 15 . TRBV9 . TRBJ1-2
CASSVDPGSYNEQFF TGTGCCAGCAGCGTAGACCCCGGCTCCTACAATGAGCAGTTCTTC 15 . TRBV9 . TRBJ2-1